The present T cell receptor beta chain was sequenced within a study of human T cells and chemical hapten exposure. Turning to the study itself: The sensitizer, 2% DPC, was used on around 2 cm by around 2 cm of upper inner arm skin. Once 0.01% DPC had been applied to the upper back by patch test, readings were taken at 6 days.

Findings and caveats of the study: The study found that PT1 expanded TCR counts correlated positively with patch test score.

Time point described: patch test 1, 2 weeks after DPC sensitization. Treatment denoted: therapeutic diphenylcyclopropenone sensitization with weekly scalp DPC. At every patch-test visit, blood was drawn before the patch test was applied. This clonotype was recorded at least ten times. The antigen is not known. Each CDR3 protein is one row after TCRdb ran MiXCR on the RACE reads. Seen here are more than 65,000 distinct CDR3 sequences, 9% to 12% observed once, and the top ten hold about 1.3%. This CDR3 spans 14 amino acids. Per germline, CDR1 SEHNR and CDR2 FQNEAQ (reference sequence). The V gene lost 3 bases and the J gene lost 2 bases, with 8 bases spanning the gap.

This receptor was taken from a woman in her fifties or sixties with alopecia areata. Some clones in this sample may be carry-over from other donors' samples. The chain joins TRBV7-9 to TRBJ1-5; possibly TRBD1 for D (5 bases). The sequences come from whole blood, collected in connection with sensitization to the hapten diphenylcyclopropenone (DPC). The CDR3 region is CASSLGVGNQPQHF. The CDR3 nucleotides read TGTGCCAGCAGCTTGGGGGTGGGCAATCAGCCCCAGCATTTT.